This TCR beta chain was captured by sequencing in a study of shared clonotypes between healthy human individuals. Trimming took 5 bases from V and 2 from J; bases not matched to a gene: 11. The CDR3 is made up of 16 amino acids. CDR1 LNHDA and CDR2 SQIVND come from the germline V gene (reference sequence). Profiling relied on immunoSEQ multiplex PCR, and the TCRdb table lists in-frame clones only, not all of them. The sample carries approximately 1.5 million clones, approximately 98% recorded once. The rearrangement joins TRBV19 to TRBJ2-7; 8 nucleotides match TRBD1. The sequence derives from a man aged 30 to 45 in good health. The sequencing sample was made of naive CD4+ T cells sorted from blood. As to subset: CD45RA+ positively selected. CDR3 DNA sequence: TGTGCCAGTAGTGCGCGAGGACAGGGAACGGCCTACGAGCAGTACTTC. Translation gives CASSARGQGTAYEQYF.